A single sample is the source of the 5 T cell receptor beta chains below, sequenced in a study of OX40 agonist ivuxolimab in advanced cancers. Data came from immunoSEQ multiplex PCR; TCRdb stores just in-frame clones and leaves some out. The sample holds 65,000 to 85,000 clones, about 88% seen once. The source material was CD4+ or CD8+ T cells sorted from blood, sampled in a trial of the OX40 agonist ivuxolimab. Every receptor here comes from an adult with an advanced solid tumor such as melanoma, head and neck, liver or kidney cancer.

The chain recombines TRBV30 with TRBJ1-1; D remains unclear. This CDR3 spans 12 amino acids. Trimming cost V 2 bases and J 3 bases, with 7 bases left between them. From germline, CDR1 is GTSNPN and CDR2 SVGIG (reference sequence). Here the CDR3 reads CAWSREDTEAFF. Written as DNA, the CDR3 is TGTGCCTGGAGTCGGGAGGACACTGAAGCTTTCTTT. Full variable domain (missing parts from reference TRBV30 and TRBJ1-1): SQTIHQWPATLVQPVGSPLSLECTVEGTSNPNLYWYRQAAGRGLQLLFYSVGIGQISSEVPQNLSASRPQDRQFILSSKKLLLSDSGFYLCAWSREDTEAFFGQGTRLTVV.

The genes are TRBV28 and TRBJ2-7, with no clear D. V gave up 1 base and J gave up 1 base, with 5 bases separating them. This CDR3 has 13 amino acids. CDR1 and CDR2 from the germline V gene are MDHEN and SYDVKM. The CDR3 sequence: CASSLSPSYEQYF. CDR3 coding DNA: TGTGCCAGCAGTTTATCGCCTTCCTACGAGCAGTACTTC.

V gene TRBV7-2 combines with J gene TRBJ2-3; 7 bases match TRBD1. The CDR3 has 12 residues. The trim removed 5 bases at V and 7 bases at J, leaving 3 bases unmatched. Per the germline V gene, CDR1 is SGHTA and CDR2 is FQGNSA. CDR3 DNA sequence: TGTGCCAGCAGCCCACAGGGGTATACGCAGTATTTT. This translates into CASSPQGYTQYF.

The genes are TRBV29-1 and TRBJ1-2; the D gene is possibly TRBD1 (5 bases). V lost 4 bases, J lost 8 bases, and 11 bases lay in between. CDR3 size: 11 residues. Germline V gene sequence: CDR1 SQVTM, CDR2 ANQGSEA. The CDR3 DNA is TGCAGCGTTGTGGGACCACACGGCTACACCTTC. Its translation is CSVVGPHGYTF.

CDR3 loop: CASSPLLGRSSYNEQFF. In nucleotides, the CDR3 is TGTGCCAGCAGCCCCCTATTGGGGCGAAGCTCCTACAATGAGCAGTTCTTC. The chain carries TRBV7-3 and TRBJ2-1; D is perhaps TRBD1 (5 bases). Germline V gives CDR1 SGHTA, CDR2 FQGTGA. Trimming cost V 5 bases and J 0 bases, with 17 bases left between them. The CDR3 has 17 amino acids.